Presented here are 25 T cell receptor beta chains from one specimen sequenced in a study of Ad26.COV2.S vaccination and SARS-CoV-2 variants (dated by TCRdb to the early 2020s). Library preparation used the immunoSEQ multiplex PCR assay. In TCRdb, the immuneACCESS table is reduced to in-frame sequences with V and J assigned. These tables do not hold every clone; where another copy was compared, an unresolved V gene accounts for under half, and the others remain unexplained. Counted in this sample were about 400,000 clones; 70% to 90% of them appeared once. Approximately 1.9% of the sample goes to the ten largest clones. This sample's treatment or condition label indicates: roughly 18 received Ad26.COV2.S at low or high dose, single or two shots; 5 received placebo; per-sample allocation not given. Repertoires of vaccine and placebo recipients were sequenced from samples taken on day 63 after the first injection.

Here the sequenced sample was peripheral blood, taken in a trial of Ad26.COV2.S vaccine versus placebo. These receptors were obtained from a person aged 18-60 years who received the Ad26.COV2.S COVID-19 vaccine or a placebo.

This clone was observed a single time. The CDR3 DNA reads as TGTGCCAGCAGCCAGCTTGAGAGGTCCCTTGGAAACACCATATATTTT. It yields the protein CASSQLERSLGNTIYF. The chain uses TRBV7-8 and TRBJ1-3; D not certain. V shed 5 bases and J shed 3 bases, with 17 bases lying between them. Germline assignment: CDR1 SGHVS and CDR2 FQNEAQ. There are 16 residues in the CDR3.

The V and J genes are TRBV25-1 and TRBJ2-2; possibly TRBD2 for D (6 bases). This CDR3 comprises 12 residues. Germline V lookup: CDR1 MGHDK, CDR2 SYGVNS. V was shortened by 6 bases and J by 7 bases, with 9 bases between the two germline ends. The CDR3 here is CASREGNGELFF. CDR3 DNA: TGTGCCAGCAGGGAGGGGAACGGGGAGCTGTTTTTT.

The chain links TRBV4-2 to TRBJ1-2, with TRBD1 identical over 11 bases. The germline gives CDR1 LGHNA, CDR2 YNFKEQ. The CDR3 runs to 15 residues. The V segment lost 2 bases and the J segment 7 bases; nucleotides outside the gene matches: 6. In DNA form, the CDR3 reads TGTGCCAGCAGCCAAAATGCCGGGACAGGGGGTGGCTACACCTTC. Protein product: CASSQNAGTGGGYTF.

The CDR3 DNA follows: TGTGCCAGCAGCCGAGGGTACTACAATGAGCAGTTCTTC. It translates to CASSRGYYNEQFF. The chain is built from TRBV28 and TRBJ2-1; weak D call: TRBD2 (5 bases). Per the germline V gene, CDR1 is MDHEN and CDR2 is SYDVKM. Trimming left V 6 bases short and J 3 bases short, with 9 bases between. This CDR3 region has 13 residues.

The rearrangement uses TRBV6-1 and TRBJ2-6, with D possibly being TRBD2 (5 bases). Deletions cut 4 bases from V and 0 bases from J, with 19 bases between. This CDR3 has 19 amino acids. From germline, CDR1 is MNHNS and CDR2 SASEGT. The CDR3 nucleotides read TGTGCCAGCAGTGGCCCACGGGAAAGTCGCCACTCTGGGGCCAACGTCCTGACTTTC. It yields the protein CASSGPRESRHSGANVLTF.

The chain joins TRBV19 to TRBJ2-7; the D gene is possibly TRBD2 (6 bases). The CDR3 is 14 residues long. Trimming pared 6 bases from V and 2 bases from J, leaving 14 bases between. The germline V gene has CDR1 LNHDA and CDR2 SQIVND (reference sequence). DNA of the CDR3: TGTGCCAGTAGCCGGACTATCCGCGCCTACGAGCAGTACTTC. Its protein product is CASSRTIRAYEQYF.

This chain links TRBV1 with TRBJ1-1; the D segment call TRBD1 is taken from the table without a DNA check. TRBV1 is flagged as a pseudogene. This CDR3 contains 15 residues. CDR3 protein: CTSSPRDRVNTEAFF. The CDR3, as DNA: TGCACCAGCAGCCCGAGGGACAGGGTGAACACTGAAGCTTTCTTT.

This clone has a single count. J is TRBJ2-1 and V is TRBV28; D may be TRBD2 (5 bases). V dropped 8 bases and J dropped 2 bases, with 13 bases sitting between them. The CDR3 spans 14 residues. CDR1 MDHEN and CDR2 SYDVKM come from the germline V gene. CDR3 nucleotide sequence: TGTGCCAGCGTTTCGGACTTGACCTACAATGAGCAGTTCTTC. This translates into CASVSDLTYNEQFF.

At least ten counts were recorded for this clone. The chain is built from TRBV4-2 and TRBJ1-1; TRBD1 might be the D (6 bases). The CDR3 extends over 16 amino acids. V was shortened by 2 bases and J by 0 bases, with 13 bases between the two germline ends. In germline, CDR1 is LGHNA, CDR2 YNFKEQ. The CDR3 is CASSQPDSRMNTEAFF. CDR3 DNA: TGTGCCAGCAGCCAACCGGACAGCCGGATGAACACTGAAGCTTTCTTT.

The chain uses TRBV20-1 and TRBJ2-3; D not resolved. From germline, CDR1 is DFQATT and CDR2 SNEGSKA (reference sequence). The length of the CDR3 is 11 residues. The V end was cut by 2 bases, the J end by 7 bases, with 7 bases between. CDR3 region: CSARKVNTQYF. CDR3 DNA sequence: TGCAGTGCTAGAAAGGTGAATACGCAGTATTTT.

This chain connects TRBV12-3 or TRBV12-4 to TRBJ1-4; D uncertain. V lost 7 bases and J 4 bases, leaving 10 bases between the germline ends. This CDR3 comprises 13 residues. The CDR3 reads CASNGRLNEKLFF. The CDR3 nucleotides read TGTGCCAGCAATGGCCGACTTAATGAAAAACTGTTTTTT.

The gene calls are TRBV3-1 (or the pseudogene TRBV3-2) and TRBJ1-2; 7 bases line up with TRBD1. J lost 8 bases, V lost 1 base, and 13 bases had no gene match. The CDR3 sequence is 16 residues long. Germline assignment: CDR1 LGHDT and CDR2 YNNKEL (reference sequence). CDR3 loop: CASSQAHNNRGGGYTF. The CDR3 DNA reads as TGTGCCAGCAGCCAAGCTCATAACAACAGGGGAGGGGGCTACACCTTC.

The rearrangement joins TRBV3-1 (or the pseudogene TRBV3-2) to TRBJ1-5, with TRBD1 as a possible D gene (5 bases). This CDR3 is built from 13 residues. V shed 4 bases and J shed 7 bases, with 11 bases lying between them. Looked up from germline, CDR1 is LGHDT and CDR2 is YNNKEL (reference sequence). As DNA, the CDR3 is TGTGCCAGCAGCCTGGGAAGGGGACAGCCCCAGCATTTT. It specifies CASSLGRGQPQHF.

The CDR3 DNA reads as TGTGCCAGCAGCCCTCGGGGGAGGGGGGATGAGCAGTTCTTC. Its protein product is CASSPRGRGDEQFF. This chain uses TRBV3-1 (or the pseudogene TRBV3-2) with TRBJ2-1; perhaps TRBD2 as D (7 bases). Germline V gene lookup returns CDR1 LGHDT and CDR2 YNNKEL (reference sequence). The V end was cut by 4 bases, the J end by 8 bases, with 15 bases between. The CDR3 sequence is 14 residues long.

The chain carries TRBV28 and TRBJ2-3, with TRBD1 as a possible D gene (5 bases). V lost 4 bases to trimming and J lost 1 base, with 9 bases between them. The germline gives CDR1 MDHEN, CDR2 SYDVKM. This CDR3 is built from 14 residues. The CDR3 protein is CASSSATGTDTQYF. In DNA, the CDR3 is TGTGCCAGCAGTTCGGCGACAGGCACAGATACGCAGTATTTT.

The V call is TRBV28, the J call TRBJ1-5; possibly TRBD1 for D (5 bases). Trimming shortened V by 5 bases and J by 7 bases, and 9 bases separated the two germline ends. Germline assignment: CDR1 MDHEN and CDR2 SYDVKM. The CDR3 sequence is 12 residues long. The CDR3 nucleotides are TGTGCCAGCAGTCAGGGCATCCAGCCCCAGCATTTT. Translated, it gives CASSQGIQPQHF.

The rearrangement links TRBV19 to TRBJ2-1, with TRBD2 matching over 14 bases. V lost 3 bases, J lost 5 bases, and 6 bases stayed unmatched. The CDR3 runs to 17 residues. Germline values: CDR1 LNHDA, CDR2 SQIVND (reference sequence). The CDR3 region is CASSIRMGLAGDNEQFF. The DNA for the CDR3 is TGTGCCAGTAGTATTAGAATGGGACTAGCGGGGGACAATGAGCAGTTCTTC.

As concerns this clone: The same CDR3 arises from other DNA sequences in this sample as well. The V and J genes are TRBV3-1 (or the pseudogene TRBV3-2) and TRBJ1-6; D not certain. Germline V gives CDR1 LGHDT, CDR2 YNNKEL (reference sequence). Between the trimmed V and J ends, which lost 1 base and 6 bases, there was a span of 4 bases. CDR3 length: 13 amino acids. DNA of the CDR3: TGTGCCAGCAGCCAAGTCAGTAATTCACCCCTCCACTTT. This sequence encodes CASSQVSNSPLHF.

The chain links TRBV2 to TRBJ1-6; the D is unclear. Germline V CDR1 and CDR2: SNHLY, FYNNEI. The CDR3 runs to 14 residues. Trimming pared 4 bases from V and 10 bases from J, leaving 14 bases between. The CDR3 coding sequence is TGTGCCAGCAGTGCCGACGGATACCGGTCACCCCTCCACTTT. Residues: CASSADGYRSPLHF.

This clone was picked up one time. The rearrangement links TRBV7-3 to TRBJ2-2; D possibly uses TRBD1 or TRBD2 (5 bases each). Trimming pared 0 bases from V and 4 bases from J, leaving 12 bases between. The CDR3 covers 16 residues. Germline lookup yields CDR1 SGHTA and CDR2 FQGTGA. This CDR3 reads CASSLTLTRGTGELFF. DNA for the CDR3: TGTGCCAGCAGCTTAACGTTAACTAGGGGCACCGGGGAGCTGTTTTTT.

J is TRBJ2-3 and V is TRBV19, with 11 nucleotides matching TRBD2. The V segment lost 2 bases and the J segment 9 bases; nucleotides outside the gene matches: 10. Germline V gene sequence: CDR1 LNHDA, CDR2 SQIVND (reference sequence). The CDR3 covers 16 residues. The CDR3 sequence is CASSIRGSGRAATQYF. In DNA form, the CDR3 reads TGTGCCAGTAGTATAAGGGGTAGCGGGAGGGCCGCAACGCAGTATTTT. Supplemented by reference TRBV19 and TRBJ2-3, the full variable domain reads DGGITQSPKYLFRKEGQNVTLSCEQNLNHDAMYWYRQDPGQGLRLIYYSQIVNDFQKGDIAEGYSVSREKKESFPLTVTSAQKNPTAFYLCASSIRGSGRAATQYFGPGTRLTVL.

This sequence joins TRBV20-1 and TRBJ2-1, with unresolved D. V shed 6 bases and J shed 7 bases, with 10 bases lying between them. Germline V gene sequence: CDR1 DFQATT, CDR2 SNEGSKA (reference sequence). The CDR3 sequence is 11 residues long. The CDR3 DNA reads TGCAGTGCGGCCCGTTCGAATGAGCAGTTCTTC. Translated: CSAARSNEQFF.

V and J are TRBV6-6 and TRBJ2-1; D possibly corresponds to TRBD2 (6 bases). This CDR3 is built from 14 residues. V lost 5 bases to trimming and J lost 3 bases, with 11 bases between them. In germline, CDR1 is MNHNY, CDR2 SVGAGI (reference sequence). The CDR3 region has the DNA TGTGCCAGCAGTCGGAGGGCCGGCTACAATGAGCAGTTCTTC. It encodes CASSRRAGYNEQFF.

CDR3 protein: CASSQGTGDLNEQFF. The CDR3 bases are TGTGCCAGCAGCCAAGGGACAGGGGACCTCAATGAGCAGTTCTTC. This chain uses TRBV3-1 (or the pseudogene TRBV3-2) with TRBJ2-1; TRBD1 matches at 9 bases. Looked up from germline, CDR1 is LGHDT and CDR2 is YNNKEL (reference sequence). This CDR3 has 15 amino acids. V was clipped by 1 base and J by 6 bases; unmatched bases: 4.

V gene TRBV7-2 combines with J gene TRBJ1-2; the D is unclear. Germline CDR1 is SGHTA and CDR2 is FQGNSA. Deletions cut 1 base from V and 7 bases from J, with 13 bases between. This CDR3 is built from 14 residues. CDR3 nucleotides: TGTGCCAGCAGCTTAGTGGGCGCAGATGTTGGCTACACCTTC. Protein: CASSLVGADVGYTF.